Below, 22 T cell receptor beta chains from the same sample are listed, as sequenced in a study of T-cell reconstitution after alpha-beta-depleted transplantation in children. Unique molecular identifiers featured in how the TCRbeta library was prepared. MiXCR, applied by TCRdb to the PCR reads, yields one record per CDR3 protein. The repertoire holds 600,000 to 700,000 distinct CDR3 sequences, with 10% to 15% as singletons. The sequenced sample was PBMCs, obtained before TCRalphabeta/CD19-depleted stem cell transplant. The origin of the receptors is a girl aged 2-9 years with congenital amegakaryocytic thrombocytopenia, due to receive a stem cell transplant.

This clonotype was seen once. The chain has TRBV3-1 and TRBJ2-2; D might be TRBD2 (6 bases). Germline lookup yields CDR1 LGHDT and CDR2 YNNKEL (reference sequence). The CDR3 totals 12 residues. Trimming removed 6 bases at V and 7 bases at J, with 9 bases between. The CDR3 sequence: CASRREDGELFF. CDR3 nucleotide sequence: TGTGCCAGCAGGCGGGAAGACGGGGAGCTGTTTTTT.

The rearrangement joins TRBV29-1 to TRBJ2-7; maybe TRBD2 (5 bases). CDR1 and CDR2 from the germline V gene are SQVTM and ANQGSEA. The CDR3 runs 11 residues. V lost 2 bases to trimming and J lost 6 bases, with 8 bases between them. As DNA, the CDR3 is TGCAGCGTTGAACGGGGAGCCGAGCAGTACTTC. This sequence encodes CSVERGAEQYF.

The V and J genes are TRBV12-3 or TRBV12-4 and TRBJ1-6; D remains ambiguous. This CDR3 spans 12 amino acids. V gave up 6 bases and J gave up 5 bases, with 5 bases separating them. The DNA for the CDR3 is TGTGCCAGCAGCCTTCATAATTCACCCCTCCACTTT. This encodes CASSLHNSPLHF.

The chain links TRBV20-1 to TRBJ2-1; D is uncertain. Germline CDR1 DFQATT, CDR2 SNEGSKA (reference sequence). The CDR3 length is 13 residues. Trimming removed 0 bases from V and 6 bases from J, with 9 bases in between. As DNA, the CDR3 is TGCAGTGCTAGAGAATCCAGAAGCAATGAGCAGTTCTTC. Protein product: CSARESRSNEQFF.

The rearrangement joins TRBV19 to TRBJ2-3, with D maybe TRBD2 (7 bases). The CDR3 covers 20 residues. Between the trimmed V and J ends, which lost 3 bases and 5 bases, there was a span of 30 bases. Germline V gene lookup returns CDR1 LNHDA and CDR2 SQIVND (reference sequence). This CDR3 reads CASSIRGTGSRREAIDTQYF. Here the CDR3 DNA reads TGTGCCAGTAGTATCCGGGGTACAGGGAGCCGACGGGAGGCTATAGATACGCAGTATTTT. The full variable domain, with the rest looked up from reference TRBV19 and TRBJ2-3, is DGGITQSPKYLFRKEGQNVTLSCEQNLNHDAMYWYRQDPGQGLRLIYYSQIVNDFQKGDIAEGYSVSREKKESFPLTVTSAQKNPTAFYLCASSIRGTGSRREAIDTQYFGPGTRLTVL.

This clonotype was observed a handful of times. The chain links TRBV6-1 to TRBJ2-7; TRBD2 matches at 7 bases. Losses at the gene ends were 6 bases for V and 2 bases for J; bases not matched to a gene: 10. Germline V gives CDR1 MNHNS, CDR2 SASEGT. CDR3 length: 15 amino acids. The DNA for the CDR3 is TGTGCCAGCAGGAAAACCAATAGCGGGCCCTACGAGCAGTACTTC. It yields the protein CASRKTNSGPYEQYF.

This clonotype was observed a handful of times. This chain connects TRBV29-1 to TRBJ2-7; 7 bases map to TRBD1. Per germline, CDR1 SQVTM and CDR2 ANQGSEA. The CDR3 runs to 15 residues. With 0 bases clipped from V and 0 bases from J, the junction kept 5 bases outside the gene matches. CDR3 amino acids: CSVEEPTGFSYEQYF. CDR3 bases: TGCAGCGTTGAAGAACCGACAGGGTTCTCCTACGAGCAGTACTTC.

V is TRBV7-7 and J is TRBJ2-2; 13 bases fit TRBD2. The CDR3 is made up of 16 amino acids. The germline V gene encodes CDR1 SSHAT and CDR2 FNYEAQ (reference sequence). V shed 5 bases, J shed 8 bases, and the junction held 8 bases outside the gene matches. For the CDR3, the DNA is TGTGCCAGCAGCCTAGGACTAGCGGGAGCAGTTGGGGAGCTGTTTTTT. It codes for CASSLGLAGAVGELFF. Full variable domain (missing parts from reference TRBV7-7 and TRBJ2-2): GAGVSQSPRYKVTKRGQDVTLRCDPISSHATLYWYQQALGQGPEFLTYFNYEAQPDKSGLPSDRFSAERPEGSISTLTIQRTEQRDSAMYRCASSLGLAGAVGELFFGEGSRLTVL.

This clonotype has a handful of counts. The chain employs TRBV30 and TRBJ2-1, with D tentatively TRBD1 (6 bases). Looked up from germline, CDR1 is GTSNPN and CDR2 is SVGIG (reference sequence). The CDR3 has 12 amino acids. Trimming took 2 bases from V and 8 from J, leaving 10 bases between them. The CDR3 loop reads CAWSRRGYEQFF. The CDR3, as DNA: TGTGCCTGGAGTCGCAGGGGCTATGAGCAGTTCTTC.

This clonotype was observed at least ten times. A read error may account for a junction end that differs from germline. The chain has TRBV20-1 and TRBJ2-7; the D is unclear. From germline, CDR1 is DFQATT and CDR2 SNEGSKA (reference sequence). This CDR3 comprises 13 residues. The CDR3 nucleotides are TGCAGCGCTACTGACCGCAGGACCTACGAGCAGTACTTC. Translating it yields CSATDRRTYEQYF.

Ten or more counts support this clonotype. The genes are TRBV5-5 and TRBJ2-3, with D tentatively TRBD1 (7 bases). The CDR3 contains 15 residues. The ends were cut back, 0 bases at V and 4 bases at J, with 12 bases in the middle. CDR1 and CDR2 (germline): SGHKS, YYEKEE (reference sequence). The DNA of the CDR3 is TGTGCCAGCAGCTTGGGTCAGGGGGGAGCAGATACGCAGTATTTT. Protein: CASSLGQGGADTQYF.

This clonotype was counted ten times or more. The chain employs TRBV7-9 and TRBJ2-3; no reliable D call. CDR3 length equals 11 residues. Germline values: CDR1 SEHNR, CDR2 FQNEAQ (reference sequence). V was clipped by 7 bases and J by 3 bases, with 5 bases between them. The CDR3 loop reads CASKRTDTQYF. The CDR3 DNA sequence: TGTGCCAGCAAGAGGACAGATACGCAGTATTTT.

This clonotype has ten or more counts. This chain uses TRBV20-1 with TRBJ2-3; TRBD2 aligns across 12 bases. Germline-derived CDR1 and CDR2 are DFQATT and SNEGSKA (reference sequence). This CDR3 is built from 16 residues. V shed 6 bases and J 5 bases; nucleotides not matched to a gene: 12. As DNA, the CDR3 is TGCAGTGCAACGCAGACTAGCGGGAGTGATGTAGATACGCAGTATTTT. Translating it yields CSATQTSGSDVDTQYF.

This clonotype came up many times. This chain uses TRBV7-8 with TRBJ2-3; D is unresolved. With 3 bases removed from V and 3 bases from J, the gap between germline ends came to 10 bases. The V gene's germline CDR1 is SGHVS and CDR2 FQNEAQ. There are 14 residues in the CDR3. The CDR3 loop reads CASSLGSWTDTQYF. CDR3 DNA: TGTGCCAGCAGCTTGGGTTCCTGGACAGATACGCAGTATTTT.

This clonotype was counted a few times. The chain carries TRBV7-6 and TRBJ2-7; 8 nucleotides agree with TRBD1. The CDR3 is 14 residues long. Germline V gives CDR1 SGHVS, CDR2 FNYEAQ. V lost 5 bases to trimming and J lost 7 bases; unmatched junction nucleotides: 10. The CDR3 sequence: CASSADRGLGEQYF. CDR3 nucleotides: TGTGCCAGCAGCGCCGACAGGGGCTTAGGAGAGCAGTACTTC.

The chain joins TRBV6-1 to TRBJ1-3, with a possible D match to TRBD1 (6 bases). Trimming pared 11 bases from V and 0 bases from J, leaving 11 bases between. Germline V gives CDR1 MNHNS, CDR2 SASEGT. The CDR3 spans 13 residues. Written as DNA, the CDR3 is TGTGCCTCTGGACAGAGCTCTGGAAACACCATATATTTT. Protein product: CASGQSSGNTIYF.

This clonotype was seen at least ten times. The V call is TRBV10-3, the J call TRBJ1-5; D not resolved. Germline CDR1 reads ENHRY; CDR2 reads SYGVKD. With 0 bases removed from V and 2 bases from J, the gap between germline ends came to 5 bases. This CDR3 contains 14 residues. The CDR3 region is CAISESDGNQPQHF. The CDR3 nucleotides are TGTGCCATCAGTGAGTCAGACGGCAATCAGCCCCAGCATTTT.

This clonotype showed up just a few times. The J gene is TRBJ2-7, the V gene TRBV5-1, with D possibly TRBD2 on 5 matching bases. Germline values: CDR1 SGHRS, CDR2 YFSETQ. The CDR3 loop spans 13 amino acids. With 7 bases removed from V and 3 bases from J, the gap between germline ends came to 14 bases. CDR3 sequence (DNA): TGCGCCAGCGCGGGTAGCGTGAACTACGAGCAGTACTTC. This encodes CASAGSVNYEQYF.

On this clonotype: Germline is not matched at one junction end, which may reflect a read error. The chain employs TRBV5-1 and TRBJ2-5; D gene uncertain. Germline V CDR1 and CDR2: SGHRS, YFSETQ. The CDR3 has 14 residues. The CDR3 here is CANSPRRPQETQYF. The CDR3 DNA reads as TGCGCCAACAGCCCCCGGCGACCGCAAGAGACCCAGTACTTC.

This clonotype showed up many times. The CDR3 reads CASSRTSAETQYF. The CDR3 bases are TGTGCCAGCAGCCGGACTAGCGCGGAGACCCAGTACTTC. The V call is TRBV5-6, the J call TRBJ2-5; 9 nucleotides match TRBD2. Looked up from germline, CDR1 is SGHDT and CDR2 is YYEEEE. V lost 4 bases to trimming and J lost 5 bases; unmatched junction nucleotides: 3. The CDR3 length is 13 residues. The full variable domain, rest sourced from reference TRBV5-6 and TRBJ2-5, is DAGVTQSPTHLIKTRGQQVTLRCSPKSGHDTVSWYQQALGQGPQFIFQYYEEEERQRGNFPDRFSGHQFPNYSSELNVNALLLGDSALYLCASSRTSAETQYFGPGTRLLVL.

The V gene is TRBV5-5, the J gene TRBJ2-5, with D possibly matching TRBD1 (5 bases). V was clipped by 5 bases and J by 4 bases, with 15 bases between them. This CDR3 has 14 residues. Germline V gene lookup returns CDR1 SGHKS and CDR2 YYEKEE (reference sequence). CDR3 sequence reads: CASSPGPRGETQYF. CDR3 sequence (DNA): TGTGCCAGCAGTCCCGGTCCTAGGGGAGAGACCCAGTACTTC.

This clonotype was counted between two and nine times. The chain uses TRBV15 and TRBJ1-2; no firm D call. Germline values: CDR1 LNHNV, CDR2 YYDKDF (reference sequence). CDR3 length: 13 amino acids. Trimming removed 3 bases from V and 6 bases from J, with 11 bases in between. Here the CDR3 reads CATSRGEMDGYTF. The DNA for the CDR3 is TGTGCCACCAGCAGGGGCGAGATGGATGGCTACACCTTC.